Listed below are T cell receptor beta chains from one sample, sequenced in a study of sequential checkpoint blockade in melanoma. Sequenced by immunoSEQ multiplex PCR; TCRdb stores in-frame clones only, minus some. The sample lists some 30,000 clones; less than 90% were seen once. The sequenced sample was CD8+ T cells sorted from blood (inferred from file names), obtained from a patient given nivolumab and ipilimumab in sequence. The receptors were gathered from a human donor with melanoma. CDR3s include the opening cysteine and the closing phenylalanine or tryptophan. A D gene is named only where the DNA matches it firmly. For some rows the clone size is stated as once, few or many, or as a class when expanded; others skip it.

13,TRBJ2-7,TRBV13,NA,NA,TGTGCCAGCAGCTTAATCGGTCATCTGGAGCAGTACTTC,CASSLIGHLEQYF
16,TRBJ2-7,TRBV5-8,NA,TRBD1,TGTGCCAGCAGCTTCGGAGTGGGACAGGGAAGCTACGAGCAGTACTTC,CASSFGVGQGSYEQYF
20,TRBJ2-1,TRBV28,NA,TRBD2,TGTGCCAGCAGTGACACGGGACTAGCGGGAGGGCTAGGAACCTACAATGAGCAGTTCTTC,CASSDTGLAGGLGTYNEQFF
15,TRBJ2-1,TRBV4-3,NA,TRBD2,TGCGCCAGCAGCCAAGACAGCGGGAGGCACAATGAGCAGTTCTTC,CASSQDSGRHNEQFF
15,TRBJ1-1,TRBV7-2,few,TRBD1,TGTGCCAGCAGCTTCAGCGACAGGGGGTGGACTGAAGCTTTCTTT,CASSFSDRGWTEAFF
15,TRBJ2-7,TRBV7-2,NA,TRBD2,TGTGCCAGCAGCTTCCTAGCGGGAGCCTACTACGAGCAGTACTTC,CASSFLAGAYYEQYF
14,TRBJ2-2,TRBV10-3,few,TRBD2,TGTGCCAGCAGCGGGGGTCGAGGCACCGGGGAGCTGTTTTTT,CASSGGRGTGELFF
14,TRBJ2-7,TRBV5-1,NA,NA,TGCGCCAGCAGCTTGGTGCGGGATAGAAACGAGCAGTACTTC,CASSLVRDRNEQYF
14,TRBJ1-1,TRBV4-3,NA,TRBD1,TGCGCCAGCAGTCTTGACAGGGGCGGGCCTGAAGCTTTCTTT,CASSLDRGGPEAFF
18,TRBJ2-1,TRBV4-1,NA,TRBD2,TGCGCCAGCAGCCAAGATTGGGCTAGCGGAAGCTCCTACAATGAGCAGTTCTTC,CASSQDWASGSSYNEQFF
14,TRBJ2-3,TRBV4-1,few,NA,TGCGCCAGCAGCCCGTGGGCAGGGGTAGATACGCAGTATTTT,CASSPWAGVDTQYF
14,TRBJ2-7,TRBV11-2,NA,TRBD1,TGTGCCAGCAGCTTTGGGACAGCAACCTACGAGCAGTACTTC,CASSFGTATYEQYF
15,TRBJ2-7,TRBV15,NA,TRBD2,TGTGCCACCAGCAGAGATTCTGGGACTAGCTACGAGCAGTACTTC,CATSRDSGTSYEQYF
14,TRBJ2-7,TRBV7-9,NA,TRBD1,TGTGCCAGCAGCTTAGCGGGGACAGGTTACGAGCAGTACTTC,CASSLAGTGYEQYF
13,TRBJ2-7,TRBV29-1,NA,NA,TGCAGCGTTGAAGGACAGTCCTCCTACGAGCAGTACTTC,CSVEGQSSYEQYF
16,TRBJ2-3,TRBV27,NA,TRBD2,TGTGCCAGCAGTTTGGTCACGCGGGAGGGGGCAGATACGCAGTATTTT,CASSLVTREGADTQYF
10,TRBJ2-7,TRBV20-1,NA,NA,TGCAGTGCTAGTAGTGGCGAGCAGTACTTC,CSASSGEQYF
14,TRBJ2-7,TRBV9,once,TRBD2,TGTGCCAGCAGCGTTGTGAGCGGGGGGGCCGAGCAGTACTTC,CASSVVSGGAEQYF
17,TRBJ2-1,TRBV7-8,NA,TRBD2,TGTGCCAGCAGCTTAGCGGCGGGGGGCCTCTCCTACAATGAGCAGTTCTTC,CASSLAAGGLSYNEQFF
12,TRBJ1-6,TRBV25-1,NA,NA,TGTGCCAGCAGTGACCCCCGGGTCCCCCTCCACTTT,CASSDPRVPLHF
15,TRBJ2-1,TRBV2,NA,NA,TGTGCCAGCAGTGATACGGTGAGCTCCTACAATGAGCAGTTCTTC,CASSDTVSSYNEQFF
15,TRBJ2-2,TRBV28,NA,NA,TGTGCCAGCAGCCTTGAGTTCGCGAACACCGGGGAGCTGTTTTTT,CASSLEFANTGELFF
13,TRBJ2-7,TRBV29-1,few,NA,TGCAGCGTTGTGATACTAGCTACGGACGAGCAGTACTTC,CSVVILATDEQYF
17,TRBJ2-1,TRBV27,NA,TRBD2,TGTGCCAGCAGTTTATCGCCGCGGGAGGGCCTCTACAATGAGCAGTTCTTC,CASSLSPREGLYNEQFF
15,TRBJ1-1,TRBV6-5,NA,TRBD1,TGTGCCAGCAGTTTCCGACAGGGTGTAGGGACTGAAGCTTTCTTT,CASSFRQGVGTEAFF
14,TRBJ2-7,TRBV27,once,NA,TGTGCCAGCAGTCCTCAACTCGTGTCCTACGAGCAGTACTTC,CASSPQLVSYEQYF
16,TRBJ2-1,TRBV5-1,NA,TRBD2,TGCGCCAGCAGCGGCTTCCTAGCGGGGCCTCCTGGTGAGCAGTTCTTC,CASSGFLAGPPGEQFF
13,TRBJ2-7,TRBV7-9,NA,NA,TGTGCCAGCAGCGGGGGGGGCCCCTACGAGCAGTACTTC,CASSGGGPYEQYF
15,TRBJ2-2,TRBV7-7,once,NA,TGTGCTAGCAGCTCGGAGGGACCCAGCACCGGGGAGCTGTTTTTT,CASSSEGPSTGELFF
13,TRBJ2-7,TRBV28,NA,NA,TGTGCCAGCAGTTTAAGAGGCACCGGCGAGCAGTACTTC,CASSLRGTGEQYF
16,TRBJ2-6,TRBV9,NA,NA,TGTGCCAGCAGCGTAGACAGGTCGTCCGGGGCCAACGTCCTGACTTTC,CASSVDRSSGANVLTF
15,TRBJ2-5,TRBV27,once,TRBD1,TGTGCCAGCAGTACTGGACAGGGGGCTTACGAGACCCAGTACTTC,CASSTGQGAYETQYF
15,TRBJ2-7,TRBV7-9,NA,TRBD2,TGTGCCAGCAGCGAAGCTAGCGGGGGGGCCATCGAGCAGTACTTC,CASSEASGGAIEQYF
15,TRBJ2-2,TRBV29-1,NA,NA,TGCAGCGTTTTGTGGGCAGGTAGTAAGACCGGGGAGCTGTTTTTT,CSVLWAGSKTGELFF
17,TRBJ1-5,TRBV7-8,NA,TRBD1,TGTGCCAGCAGCTTGGGACAGGGAGATATTAGCAATCAGCCCCAGCATTTT,CASSLGQGDISNQPQHF
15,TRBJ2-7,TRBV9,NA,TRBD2,TGTGCCAGCAGCGCAACTAGCGGGGATATCTACGAGCAGTACTTC,CASSATSGDIYEQYF
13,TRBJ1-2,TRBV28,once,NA,TGTGCCAGCAGTTTACGTACTATCCCAGGCTACACCTTC,CASSLRTIPGYTF
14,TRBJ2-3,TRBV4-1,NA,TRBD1,TGCGCCAGCAGCCAAGGGGGACAGATAGATACGCAGTATTTT,CASSQGGQIDTQYF
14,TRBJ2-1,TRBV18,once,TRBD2,TGTGCCAGCTCACCCCCTGGAGCGGGGAGGGAGCAGTTCTTC,CASSPPGAGREQFF
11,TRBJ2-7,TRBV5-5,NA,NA,TGTGCCAGCAGCCGTTCCTACGAGCAGTACTTC,CASSRSYEQYF
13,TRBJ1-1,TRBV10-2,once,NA,TGCGCCAGCATAAGCCCGATGAACACTGAAGCTTTCTTT,CASISPMNTEAFF
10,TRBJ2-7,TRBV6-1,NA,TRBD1,TGTCGGACAGGGAAGAACGAGCAGTACTTC,CRTGKNEQYF
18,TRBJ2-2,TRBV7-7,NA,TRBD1,TGTGCCAGCAGCTACCCCGGGACAGCAGAAATACTCACCGGGGAGCTGTTTTTT,CASSYPGTAEILTGELFF
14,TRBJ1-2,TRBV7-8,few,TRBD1,TGTGCCAGCAGCCTTGGGACAGGGAACTATGGCTACACCTTC,CASSLGTGNYGYTF
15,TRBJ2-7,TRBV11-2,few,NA,TGTGCCAGCAGCTTAGGGGCAGGGCGAGTCTACGAGCAGTACTTC,CASSLGAGRVYEQYF
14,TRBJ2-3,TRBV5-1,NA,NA,TGCGCCAGCAGCCCCCAGGGAAATTTGGATACGCAGTATTTT,CASSPQGNLDTQYF
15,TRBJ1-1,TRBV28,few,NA,TGTGCCAGCAGTTTTATTCAGGGCACGAACACTGAAGCTTTCTTT,CASSFIQGTNTEAFF
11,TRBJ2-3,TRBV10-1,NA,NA,TGCGCCAGCAGTGGCGGGGATACGCAGTATTTT,CASSGGDTQYF
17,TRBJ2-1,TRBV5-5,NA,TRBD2,TGTGCCAGCAGCCGGGGATATAGCGGGGGCTCCTACAATGAGCAGTTCTTC,CASSRGYSGGSYNEQFF
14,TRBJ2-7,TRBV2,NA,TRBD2,TGTGCCAGCACCTTGGGGGGGAATAACTACGAGCAGTACTTC,CASTLGGNNYEQYF
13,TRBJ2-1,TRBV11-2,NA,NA,TGTGCCAGCAGCTTGATCAGGGAAGGGGAGCAGTTCTTC,CASSLIREGEQFF
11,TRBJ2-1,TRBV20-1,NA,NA,TGCAGTGCTATGCCGGGGGTGGAACAGTTCTTC,CSAMPGVEQFF
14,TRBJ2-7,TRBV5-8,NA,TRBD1,TGTGCCAGCAGCCTCGGACAGGGAGACTACGAGCAGTACTTC,CASSLGQGDYEQYF
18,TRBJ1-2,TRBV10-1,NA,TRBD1,TGCGCCAGCAGTGAGTCTCTACCTCGGGACAGGGGAAATTATGGCTACACCTTC,CASSESLPRDRGNYGYTF
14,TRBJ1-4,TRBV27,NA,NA,TGTGCCGCAGGAGTGACAGGAGGTAATGAAAAACTGTTTTTT,CAAGVTGGNEKLFF
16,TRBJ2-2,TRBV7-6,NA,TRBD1,TGTGCCAGCAGCTTAGCGGGACAGGGGGTTCTCGGGGAGCTGTTTTTT,CASSLAGQGVLGELFF